These 32 T cell receptor beta chains originate from one sample sequenced in a study of cytomegalovirus exposure and HLA in healthy donors (dated by TCRdb to 2016 to 2017). The protocol used for the library was the immunoSEQ multiplex PCR assay. For the multiplex PCR, a mixture combining 60 forward primers for TCR Vbeta segments and 13 reverse primers for TCR Jbeta segments was used. TCRdb re-hosts the immuneACCESS table, in-frame sequences only. Its copies lack some clones; in the studies checked, an unresolved V gene accounts for under half of them, and the cause for the rest is not known. For this sample the table gives about 120,000 clones, of which around a tenth were detected only once. The ten largest clones capture 2.5% to 3.5% of the sample. Sequencing was performed on PBMCs. Receptors originate from a man under 40 in good health and CMV-seronegative.

V gene TRBV2 combines with J gene TRBJ1-5, with 8 positions matching TRBD1. Germline trimming cut 6 bases from V and 7 bases from J; bases unmatched to any gene: 8. The CDR3 contains 14 residues. CDR1 is SNHLY, CDR2 FYNNEI, per germline. The CDR3 region has the DNA TGTGCCAGCAGGGAATGGCAGGGGGCACAGCCCCAGCATTTT. Amino acid sequence: CASREWQGAQPQHF.

This clone was observed a few times. This chain uses TRBV19 with TRBJ2-7; 9 positions agree with TRBD2. Germline V CDR1 and CDR2: LNHDA, SQIVND (reference sequence). V lost 1 base to trimming and J lost 4 bases; unmatched junction nucleotides: 2. This CDR3 contains 14 residues. The CDR3 loop reads CASSIGLAVYEQYF. DNA for the CDR3: TGTGCCAGTAGTATAGGACTAGCGGTTTACGAGCAGTACTTC.

This clone was picked up a small number of times. This rearrangement joins TRBV29-1 to TRBJ2-7; the match to TRBD1 covers 10 bases. The CDR3 is 17 residues long. Germline V lookup: CDR1 SQVTM, CDR2 ANQGSEA. V was clipped by 2 bases and J by 5 bases; unmatched bases: 15. For the CDR3, the DNA is TGCAGCGTTGAAAAAAGGATCGGGGGGGACAGGGGCCACGAGCAGTACTTC. It yields the protein CSVEKRIGGDRGHEQYF.

This clone occurred a few times. The chain uses TRBV7-6 and TRBJ2-1, with D possibly matching TRBD2 (6 bases). CDR1 SGHVS and CDR2 FNYEAQ come from the germline V gene. V gave up 5 bases and J gave up 7 bases, with 12 bases separating them. The CDR3 extends over 13 amino acids. The CDR3 protein is CASSSGLTNEQFF. In DNA, the CDR3 is TGTGCCAGCAGCAGTGGACTAACTAATGAGCAGTTCTTC.

This clone was counted between two and nine times. The genes are TRBV5-1 and TRBJ2-7; tentative D call: TRBD1 (6 bases). Looked up from germline, CDR1 is SGHRS and CDR2 is YFSETQ. This CDR3 comprises 14 residues. V lost 4 bases to trimming and J lost 4 bases, with 15 bases between them. CDR3 residues: CASSENRDLYEQYF. The CDR3, as DNA: TGCGCCAGCAGCGAAAACAGGGACCTATACGAGCAGTACTTC.

A few counts support this clone. V usage is TRBV6-5 and J usage is TRBJ2-7, with 11 bases lining up with TRBD1. This CDR3 has 15 amino acids. Germline values: CDR1 MNHEY, CDR2 SVGAGI. Trimming cost V 3 bases and J 2 bases; bases outside gene matches: 3. CDR3 in amino acids: CASSYGTGGTYEQYF. CDR3 coding DNA: TGTGCCAGCAGTTATGGGACAGGGGGGACCTACGAGCAGTACTTC.

The sample holds a few counts of this clone. V is TRBV7-9 and J is TRBJ2-7; 10 nucleotides match TRBD2. Germline assignment: CDR1 SEHNR and CDR2 FQNEAQ (reference sequence). The CDR3 is 16 amino acids. Unmatched junction bases numbered 12, after V lost 5 bases and J lost 5 bases. The CDR3 nucleotides are TGTGCCAGCAGCCAAGGTGGTAGCGGGAGGAGGGACGAGCAGTACTTC. It yields the protein CASSQGGSGRRDEQYF.

This chain joins TRBV7-8 and TRBJ2-1; 10 bases align to TRBD2. J lost 6 bases, V lost 5 bases, and 16 bases had no gene match. Germline V lookup: CDR1 SGHVS, CDR2 FQNEAQ. This CDR3 has 18 amino acids. As DNA, the CDR3 is TGTGCCAGCAGCCTTCCGACAGGGTTGAGCGGGAGGGGCAATGAGCAGTTCTTC. This translates into CASSLPTGLSGRGNEQFF.

The chain uses TRBV4-1 and TRBJ2-3; D might be TRBD2 (5 bases). V lost 0 bases, J lost 5 bases, and 12 bases lay in between. The CDR3 is 15 amino acids. Germline CDR1 and CDR2: MGHRA and YSYEKL. The CDR3 here is CASSQEEIAQDTQYF. The CDR3 bases are TGCGCCAGCAGCCAAGAGGAGATAGCGCAAGATACGCAGTATTTT.

This sequence joins TRBV11-2 and TRBJ1-3; D remains unclear. Germline V CDR1 and CDR2: SGHAT, FQNNGV. The length of the CDR3 is 15 residues. V dropped 0 bases and J dropped 3 bases, with 9 bases sitting between them. The CDR3 DNA reads as TGTGCCAGCAGCTTAGATTGGGGAGGTGGAAACACCATATATTTT. Protein product: CASSLDWGGGNTIYF.

This clone showed up just a few times. J is TRBJ1-4 and V is TRBV29-1; 7 positions agree with TRBD1. Trimming at V came to 4 bases and at J to 7 bases, leaving 9 bases not matched to a gene. CDR3 length: 14 amino acids. Germline assignment: CDR1 SQVTM and CDR2 ANQGSEA. CDR3: CSVARDRVAEKLFF. DNA for the CDR3: TGCAGCGTTGCCCGCGACAGGGTCGCTGAAAAACTGTTTTTT.

This clone came up a few times. The V call is TRBV27, the J call TRBJ1-2; D might be TRBD1 (6 bases). The CDR3 loop spans 16 amino acids. The V gene lost 5 bases and the J gene lost 6 bases, with 22 bases spanning the gap. CDR1 MNHEY and CDR2 SMNVEV come from the germline V gene (reference sequence). As DNA, the CDR3 is TGTGCCAGCAGTGTTCAACAGGGTTGGCCCTATAATGGCTACACCTTC. Encoded protein: CASSVQQGWPYNGYTF.

This clone was observed a few times. The gene calls are TRBV9 and TRBJ2-5, with 11 bases aligning to TRBD2. CDR1 is SGDLS, CDR2 YYNGEE, per germline. CDR3 length: 18 residues. The V and J ends lost 3 bases and 5 bases, in that order; junction bases with no gene match: 15. CDR3 in amino acids: CASSAGGLAGGGGETQYF. The CDR3 DNA reads as TGTGCCAGCAGCGCAGGGGGTCTAGCGGGAGGAGGTGGTGAGACCCAGTACTTC.

J is TRBJ2-3 and V is TRBV9, with 9 nucleotides matching TRBD2. This CDR3 is 17 amino acids long. Germline V gene lookup returns CDR1 SGDLS and CDR2 YYNGEE. With 4 bases clipped from V and 0 bases from J, the junction kept 9 bases outside the gene matches. The CDR3 coding sequence is TGTGCCAGCAGCAGAGGGGCGCGGGGGGGAAGCACAGATACGCAGTATTTT. It translates to CASSRGARGGSTDTQYF.

This clone was detected only a few times. The chain recombines TRBV28 with TRBJ2-5; D remains ambiguous. CDR1 is MDHEN, CDR2 SYDVKM, per germline. The CDR3 is 11 amino acids. V lost 4 bases and J lost 5, with 5 bases in between. CDR3 region: CASSSPETQYF. CDR3 nucleotides: TGTGCCAGCAGTTCCCCGGAGACCCAGTACTTC.

A few counts support this clone. The chain has TRBV19 and TRBJ1-5, with D possibly TRBD1 on 6 matching bases. The germline V and J ends were trimmed by 7 bases and 0 bases, with 22 bases remaining between them. Germline V gives CDR1 LNHDA, CDR2 SQIVND (reference sequence). The CDR3 has 18 residues. The CDR3 region is CASTLSYERDISNQPQHF. The DNA of the CDR3 is TGTGCCAGTACCTTATCTTACGAACGGGACATTAGCAATCAGCCCCAGCATTTT.

This clone came up a few times. This chain joins TRBV7-2 and TRBJ2-7; 10 nucleotides align to TRBD2. The CDR3 contains 15 residues. The junction had 8 bases not matched to a gene; V was cut back by 5 bases and J by 4 bases. Looked up from germline, CDR1 is SGHTA and CDR2 is FQGNSA. The CDR3 region has the DNA TGTGCCAGCAGCCCACGTTCTAGCGGGGGATACGAGCAGTACTTC. The encoded protein is CASSPRSSGGYEQYF.

On this clone: This sample includes further DNA sequences coding for the same CDR3. V gene TRBV19 combines with J gene TRBJ1-5, with D tentatively TRBD1 (6 bases). The V end lost 0 bases, the J end lost 3 bases, and 9 bases lay between the germline ends. Germline V lookup: CDR1 LNHDA, CDR2 SQIVND (reference sequence). The CDR3 extends over 15 amino acids. CDR3 loop: CASSIDRGHNQPQHF. The CDR3 nucleotides are TGTGCCAGTAGTATAGATCGGGGACACAATCAGCCCCAGCATTTT.

The V gene is TRBV4-2, the J gene TRBJ1-1, with TRBD1 matching 7 bases. There are 16 residues in the CDR3. Germline V gene lookup returns CDR1 LGHNA and CDR2 YNFKEQ. The V gene end was trimmed by 1 base and the J gene end by 3 bases; junction bases not matched to a gene: 8. The CDR3 reads CASSQGLDRAYTEAFF. The CDR3 nucleotides read TGTGCCAGCAGCCAAGGTTTAGACAGGGCCTACACTGAAGCTTTCTTT.

This clone was recorded a few times. The chain joins TRBV9 to TRBJ2-1; tentatively, D is TRBD1 (5 bases). Germline CDR1 and CDR2: SGDLS and YYNGEE. CDR3 length equals 15 residues. Trimming took 0 bases from V and 2 from J, leaving 9 bases between them. In nucleotides, the CDR3 is TGTGCCAGCAGCGTAGATGGGGCTACCTACAATGAGCAGTTCTTC. Translation: CASSVDGATYNEQFF.

This clone occurred a few times. This chain uses TRBV7-9 with TRBJ2-7, with TRBD1 matching over 8 bases. V shed 5 bases and J 9 bases; nucleotides not matched to a gene: 24. Germline loops: CDR1 SEHNR, CDR2 FQNEAQ (reference sequence). The CDR3 sequence is 18 residues long. CDR3 sequence (DNA): TGTGCCAGCAGCCGCCCGGGTCTAAGTCGCAGGGGGCGTCATGGGCAGTACTTC. Its translation: CASSRPGLSRRGRHGQYF.

The rearrangement uses TRBV6-5 and TRBJ2-7; TRBD1 matches at 7 bases. V lost 7 bases to trimming and J lost 1 base; unmatched junction nucleotides: 4. Germline lookup yields CDR1 MNHEY and CDR2 SVGAGI. The CDR3 totals 13 residues. This CDR3 reads CASTKGQSYEQYF. CDR3 DNA: TGTGCCAGCACTAAGGGACAGTCCTACGAGCAGTACTTC.

This chain uses TRBV6-4 with TRBJ1-1; the match to TRBD1 covers 10 bases. V lost 5 bases, J lost 6 bases, and 6 bases stayed unmatched. The CDR3 contains 14 residues. The germline CDR1 and CDR2 sequences are MRHNA and SNTAGT. The DNA for the CDR3 is TGTGCCAGCAGTAGGGACAGGGGTTTCCCTGAAGCTTTCTTT. It codes for CASSRDRGFPEAFF.

The table lists this clone with a few counts. The chain links TRBV29-1 to TRBJ2-5; 8 bases are shared with TRBD2. CDR3 length equals 14 residues. Germline V CDR1 and CDR2: SQVTM, ANQGSEA. Germline trimming cut 4 bases from V and 0 bases from J; bases unmatched to any gene: 4. This chain's CDR3 is CSVVVAGNQETQYF. In DNA, the CDR3 is TGCAGCGTTGTGGTAGCGGGGAACCAAGAGACCCAGTACTTC.

V gene TRBV19 combines with J gene TRBJ1-5; TRBD1 matches at 8 bases. The CDR3 totals 15 residues. Losses at the gene ends were 6 bases for V and 6 bases for J; bases not matched to a gene: 10. In germline, CDR1 is LNHDA, CDR2 SQIVND (reference sequence). The chain's CDR3 is CASSPPTGEVQPQHF. CDR3 nucleotides: TGTGCCAGTAGCCCCCCGACAGGGGAAGTTCAGCCCCAGCATTTT.

V and J are TRBV15 and TRBJ2-5; tentatively, D is TRBD2 (6 bases). The germline V gene has CDR1 LNHNV and CDR2 YYDKDF (reference sequence). This CDR3 has 14 amino acids. The V end lost 4 bases, the J end lost 0 bases, and 9 bases lay between the germline ends. The CDR3 spells CATSTGLNQETQYF. The CDR3 DNA follows: TGTGCCACCAGCACCGGACTAAACCAAGAGACCCAGTACTTC.

This clone was observed a few times. V is TRBV5-1 and J is TRBJ1-2, with 7 bases identical to TRBD1. The length of the CDR3 is 14 residues. CDR1 is SGHRS, CDR2 YFSETQ, per germline. V shed 3 bases and J 5 bases; nucleotides not matched to a gene: 7. Written as DNA, the CDR3 is TGCGCCAGCAGCTGGGGGACAGCTGATTATGGCTACACCTTC. As protein: CASSWGTADYGYTF.

This chain joins TRBV11-2 and TRBJ2-1, with 10 bases aligning to TRBD1. Germline V gives CDR1 SGHAT, CDR2 FQNNGV. Trimming took 3 bases from V and 4 from J; bases not matched to a gene: 3. CDR3 length: 15 residues. CDR3 DNA: TGTGCCAGCAGCTTCAGGGACAGGGGATACAATGAGCAGTTCTTC. Its protein product is CASSFRDRGYNEQFF.

The chain combines TRBV6-6 with TRBJ2-5; 8 bases line up with TRBD1. The CDR3 length is 13 residues. Germline assignment: CDR1 MNHNY and CDR2 SVGAGI (reference sequence). The ends lost 6 bases at V and 2 bases at J; junction bases unmatched: 2. CDR3 DNA sequence: TGTGCCAGCAGCGACAGGGGACAAGAGACCCAGTACTTC. Amino acid sequence: CASSDRGQETQYF.

Only a few counts were recorded for this clone. At one of its ends the junction is not consistent with the germline gene, which may arise from a read error. The V call is TRBV2, the J call TRBJ2-6, with D unresolved. The CDR3 runs to 15 residues. From germline, CDR1 is SNHLY and CDR2 FYNNEI. The CDR3 reads CASRGSTTGANVLTF. Written as DNA, the CDR3 is TGTGCCAGCAGGGGTTCCACGACTGGAGCCAACGTCCTGACTTTC.

This clone has just a few counts. This CDR3 reads CASSLVAGAVDTQYF. CDR3 nucleotide sequence: TGCGCCAGCAGCTTGGTTGCAGGGGCGGTGGATACGCAGTATTTT. This rearrangement joins TRBV5-1 to TRBJ2-3; D is perhaps TRBD1 (6 bases). The germline V gene has CDR1 SGHRS and CDR2 YFSETQ. This CDR3 contains 15 residues. Trimming took off 0 bases at V and 6 bases at J, with 14 bases between the two ends.

This clone was detected a few times. This sequence joins TRBV6-1 and TRBJ1-2; 7 bases are shared with TRBD1. The CDR3 length is 13 residues. Germline CDR1 MNHNS, CDR2 SASEGT. The V segment lost 5 bases and the J segment 2 bases; nucleotides outside the gene matches: 2. CDR3 in amino acids: CASSRQGNYGYTF. CDR3 sequence (DNA): TGTGCCAGCAGTCGACAGGGAAACTATGGCTACACCTTC.